The subject of this entry is one T cell receptor beta chain. The antigen remains unidentified. The donors were in the roughly 130-subject validation cohort, distinct from the roughly 700-subject first cohort. This sample was taken from a study of cytomegalovirus exposure and HLA in healthy donors. General observations from the study: Despite most TCR sequences being rare, some public TCRs occurred in many donors.

Trimming removed 5 bases at V and 5 bases at J, with 19 bases between. Per germline, CDR1 MDHEN and CDR2 SYDVKM. This CDR3 region has 16 residues. TCRdb keeps only in-frame clones here, not all; method: immunoSEQ multiplex PCR. In the table there are roughly 130,000 clones, under 90% of which are singletons. This TCR derives from a man under 40 in good health and CMV-seronegative. Sequenced sample: PBMCs. The rearrangement uses TRBV28 and TRBJ2-1; D might be TRBD2 (5 bases). Written as DNA, the CDR3 is TGTGCCAGCAGTGCCCCGACGGGGTTGATCGACAATGAGCAGTTCTTC. Its translation is CASSAPTGLIDNEQFF.